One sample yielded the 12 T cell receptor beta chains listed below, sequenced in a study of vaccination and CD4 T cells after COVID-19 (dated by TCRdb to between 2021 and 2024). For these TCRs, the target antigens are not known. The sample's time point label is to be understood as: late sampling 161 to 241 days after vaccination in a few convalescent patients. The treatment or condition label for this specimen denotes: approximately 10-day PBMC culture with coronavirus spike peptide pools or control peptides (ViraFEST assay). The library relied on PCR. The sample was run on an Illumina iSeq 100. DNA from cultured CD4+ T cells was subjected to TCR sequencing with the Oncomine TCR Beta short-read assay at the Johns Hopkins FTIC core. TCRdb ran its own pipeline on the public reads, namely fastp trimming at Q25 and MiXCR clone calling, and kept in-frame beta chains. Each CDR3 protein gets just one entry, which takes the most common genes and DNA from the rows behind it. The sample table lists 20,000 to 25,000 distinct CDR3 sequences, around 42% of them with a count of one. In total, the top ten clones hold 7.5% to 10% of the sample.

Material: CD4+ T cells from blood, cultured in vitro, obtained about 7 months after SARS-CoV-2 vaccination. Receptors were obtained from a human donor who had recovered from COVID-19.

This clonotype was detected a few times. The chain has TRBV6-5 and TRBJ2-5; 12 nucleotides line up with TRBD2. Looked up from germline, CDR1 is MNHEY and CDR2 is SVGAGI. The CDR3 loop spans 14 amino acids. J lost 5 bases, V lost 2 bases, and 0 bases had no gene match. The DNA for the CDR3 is TGTGCCAGCAGTTACACTAGCGGGAGGGAGACCCAGTACTTC. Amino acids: CASSYTSGRETQYF.

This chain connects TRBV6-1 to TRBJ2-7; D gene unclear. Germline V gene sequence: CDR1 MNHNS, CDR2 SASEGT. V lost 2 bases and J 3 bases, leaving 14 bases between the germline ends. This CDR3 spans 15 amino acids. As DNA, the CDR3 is TGTGCCAGCAGTGAAATCCATGCAGGTAGCTACGAGCAGTACTTC. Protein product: CASSEIHAGSYEQYF.

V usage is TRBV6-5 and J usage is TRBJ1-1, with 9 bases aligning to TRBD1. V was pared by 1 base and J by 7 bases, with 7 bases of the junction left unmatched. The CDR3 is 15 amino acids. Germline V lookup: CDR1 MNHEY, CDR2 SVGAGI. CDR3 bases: TGTGCCAGCAGTTACTATCTCGACAGGGGGAGTGAAGCTTTCTTT. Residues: CASSYYLDRGSEAFF.

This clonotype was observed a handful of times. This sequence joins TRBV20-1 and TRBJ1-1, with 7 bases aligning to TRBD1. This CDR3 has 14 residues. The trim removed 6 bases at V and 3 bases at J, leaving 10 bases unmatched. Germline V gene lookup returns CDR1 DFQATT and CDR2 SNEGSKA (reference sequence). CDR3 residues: CSARAGQTHTEAFF. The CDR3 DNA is TGCAGTGCGCGAGCGGGACAGACTCACACTGAAGCTTTCTTT.

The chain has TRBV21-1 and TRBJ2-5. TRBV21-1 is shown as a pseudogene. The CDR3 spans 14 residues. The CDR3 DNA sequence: TGTGCCAGCAGGCAATCCGTCGCAGAAGAGACCCAGTACTTC. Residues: CASRQSVAEETQYF.

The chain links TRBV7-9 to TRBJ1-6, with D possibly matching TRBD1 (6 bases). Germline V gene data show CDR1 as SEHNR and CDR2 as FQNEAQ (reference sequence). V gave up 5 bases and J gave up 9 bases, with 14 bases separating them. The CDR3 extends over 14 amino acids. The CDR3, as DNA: TGTGCCAGCAGCGGGCGGGGGGGCTCTTCACCCCTCCACTTT. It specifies CASSGRGGSSPLHF.

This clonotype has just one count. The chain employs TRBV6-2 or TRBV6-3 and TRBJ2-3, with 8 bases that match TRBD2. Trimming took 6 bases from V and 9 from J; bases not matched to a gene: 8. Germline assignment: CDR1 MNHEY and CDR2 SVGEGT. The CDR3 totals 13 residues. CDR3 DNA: TGTGCCAGCAGCCCATGGGGCGGGAGGACGCAGTATTTT. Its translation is CASSPWGGRTQYF.

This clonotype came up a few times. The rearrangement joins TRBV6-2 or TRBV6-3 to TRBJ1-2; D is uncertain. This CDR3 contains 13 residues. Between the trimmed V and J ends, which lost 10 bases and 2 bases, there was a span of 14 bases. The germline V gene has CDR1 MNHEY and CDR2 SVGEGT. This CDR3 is CATTGIRNYGYTF. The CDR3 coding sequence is TGTGCCACCACTGGCATAAGGAACTATGGCTACACCTTC.

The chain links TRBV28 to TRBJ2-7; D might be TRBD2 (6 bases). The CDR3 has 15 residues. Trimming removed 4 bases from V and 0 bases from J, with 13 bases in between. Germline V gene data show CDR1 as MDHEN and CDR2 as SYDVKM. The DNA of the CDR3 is TGTGCCAGCAGTTCGCTAGCGCTAGGCTCCTACGAGCAGTACTTC. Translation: CASSSLALGSYEQYF.

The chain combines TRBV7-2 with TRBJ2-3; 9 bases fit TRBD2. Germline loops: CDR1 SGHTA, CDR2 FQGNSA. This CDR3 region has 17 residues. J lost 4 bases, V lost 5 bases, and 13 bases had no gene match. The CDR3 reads CASSVTSGSMGSDTQYF. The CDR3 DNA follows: TGTGCCAGCAGCGTGACTAGCGGAAGCATGGGGTCAGATACGCAGTATTTT.

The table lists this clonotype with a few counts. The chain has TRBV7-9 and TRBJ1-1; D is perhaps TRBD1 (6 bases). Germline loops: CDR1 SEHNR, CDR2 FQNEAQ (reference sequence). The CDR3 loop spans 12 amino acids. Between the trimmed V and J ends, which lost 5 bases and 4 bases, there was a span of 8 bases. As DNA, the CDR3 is TGTGCCAGCAGCAGGACAGTCACTGAAGCTTTCTTT. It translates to CASSRTVTEAFF.

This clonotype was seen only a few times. The CDR3 DNA sequence: TGTGCCAGCAGCCCGGACCGGGAGCAGTACTTC. This translates into CASSPDREQYF. The chain recombines TRBV11-2 with TRBJ2-7, with D uncertain. Trimming left V 5 bases short and J 7 bases short, with 9 bases between. This CDR3 has 11 residues. The germline CDR1 and CDR2 sequences are SGHAT and FQNNGV. Using reference TRBV11-2 and TRBJ2-7 for the parts outside the CDR3, the full variable domain is EAGVAQSPRYKIIEKRQSVAFWCNPISGHATLYWYQQILGQGPKLLIQFQNNGVVDDSQLPKDRFSAERLKGVDSTLKIQPAKLEDSAVYLCASSPDREQYFGPGTRLTVT.